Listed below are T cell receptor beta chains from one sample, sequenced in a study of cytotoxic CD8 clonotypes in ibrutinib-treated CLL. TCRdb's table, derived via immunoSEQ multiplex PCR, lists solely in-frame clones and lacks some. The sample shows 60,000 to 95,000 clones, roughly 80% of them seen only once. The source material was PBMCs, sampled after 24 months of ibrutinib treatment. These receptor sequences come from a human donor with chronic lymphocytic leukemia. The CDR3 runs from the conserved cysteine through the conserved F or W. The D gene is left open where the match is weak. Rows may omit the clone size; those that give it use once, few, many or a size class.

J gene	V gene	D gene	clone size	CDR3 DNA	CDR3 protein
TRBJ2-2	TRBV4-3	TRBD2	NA	TGCGCCAGCAGCCAAGTAGCAGCGGGAGTAGGAACCGGGGAGCTGTTTTTT	CASSQVAAGVGTGELFF
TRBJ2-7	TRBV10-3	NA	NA	TGTGCCATCAGTGAACTAGTGGGGGCCTACGAGCAGTACTTC	CAISELVGAYEQYF
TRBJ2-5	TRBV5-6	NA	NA	TGTGCCAGCAGCTTGGTGACGCAAGAGACCCAGTACTTC	CASSLVTQETQYF
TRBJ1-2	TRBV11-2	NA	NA	TGTGCCAGCAGCTCGGACAGTTTCTATGGCTACACCTTC	CASSSDSFYGYTF
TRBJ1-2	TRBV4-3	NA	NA	TGCGCCAGCAGCCAAGATCTCAGGGCGGGGAACTATGGCTACACCTTC	CASSQDLRAGNYGYTF
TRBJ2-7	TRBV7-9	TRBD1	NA	TGTGCCAGCAGCCGCGGACAGGATTCCTACGAGCAGTACTTC	CASSRGQDSYEQYF
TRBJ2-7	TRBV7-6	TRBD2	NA	TGTGCCAGCAGCTTAGTGGCGGGAGGAAACTACGAGCAGTACTTC	CASSLVAGGNYEQYF
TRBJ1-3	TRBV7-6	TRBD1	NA	TGTGCCAGCAGCTTAGCGGGGACAGACTCTGGAAACACCATATATTTT	CASSLAGTDSGNTIYF
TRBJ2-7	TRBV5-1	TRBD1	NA	TGCGCCAGCAGCTTGGCCCCGGACAGGGATGTATACGAGCAGTACTTC	CASSLAPDRDVYEQYF
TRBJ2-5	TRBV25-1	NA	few	TGTGCCAGCAGAGAGGGACTCCAAGAGACCCAGTACTTC	CASREGLQETQYF
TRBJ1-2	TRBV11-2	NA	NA	TGTGCCAGCAGCTCTAGTTGGGTTTTACGTGGCTACACCTTC	CASSSSWVLRGYTF
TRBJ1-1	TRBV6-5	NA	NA	TGTGCCAGCAGTTACTCGGAGGTCAACACTGAAGCTTTCTTT	CASSYSEVNTEAFF
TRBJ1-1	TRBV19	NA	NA	TGTGCCAGTAGTTACCGGGGGCGCGGTTCTGAAGCTTTCTTT	CASSYRGRGSEAFF
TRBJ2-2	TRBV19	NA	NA	TGTGCCAGCGTAATCTCCCCTCAGACCGGGGAGCTGTTTTTT	CASVISPQTGELFF
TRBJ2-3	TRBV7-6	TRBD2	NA	TGTGCCAGCAGCTTAGTCGGACTAGCGGGAGACGCAGATACGCAGTATTTT	CASSLVGLAGDADTQYF
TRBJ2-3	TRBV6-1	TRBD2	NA	TGTGCCAGCAAGGGGGCGGGAGGGGATACGCAGTATTTT	CASKGAGGDTQYF
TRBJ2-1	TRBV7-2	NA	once	TGTGCCAGCAGCTACAGGGACTCCTACAATGAGCAGTTCTTC	CASSYRDSYNEQFF